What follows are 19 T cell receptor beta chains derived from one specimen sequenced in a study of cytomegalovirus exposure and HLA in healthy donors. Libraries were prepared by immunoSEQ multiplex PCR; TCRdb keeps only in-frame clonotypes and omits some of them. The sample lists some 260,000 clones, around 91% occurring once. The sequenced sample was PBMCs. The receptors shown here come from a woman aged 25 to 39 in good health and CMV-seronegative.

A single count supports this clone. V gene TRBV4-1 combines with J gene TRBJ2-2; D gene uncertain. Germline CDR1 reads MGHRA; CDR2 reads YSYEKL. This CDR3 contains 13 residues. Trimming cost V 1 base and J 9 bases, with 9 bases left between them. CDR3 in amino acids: CASSQAQTRELFF. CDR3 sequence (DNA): TGCGCCAGCAGCCAAGCCCAGACTCGGGAGCTGTTTTTT.

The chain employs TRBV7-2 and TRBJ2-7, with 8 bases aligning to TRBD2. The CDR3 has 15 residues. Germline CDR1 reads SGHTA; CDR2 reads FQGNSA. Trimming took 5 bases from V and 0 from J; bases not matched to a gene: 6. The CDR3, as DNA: TGTGCCAGCAGCCTAACTAGCGGACTCTCCTACGAGCAGTACTTC. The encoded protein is CASSLTSGLSYEQYF.

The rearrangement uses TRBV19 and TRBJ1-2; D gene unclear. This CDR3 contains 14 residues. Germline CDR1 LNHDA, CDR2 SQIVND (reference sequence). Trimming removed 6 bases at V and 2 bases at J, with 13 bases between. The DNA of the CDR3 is TGTGCCAGTAGCCCGACGAACACGAACTATGGCTACACCTTC. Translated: CASSPTNTNYGYTF.

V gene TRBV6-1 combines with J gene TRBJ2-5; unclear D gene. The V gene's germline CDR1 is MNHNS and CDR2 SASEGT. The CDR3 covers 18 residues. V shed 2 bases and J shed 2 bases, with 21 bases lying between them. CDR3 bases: TGTGCCAGCAGTGAAAGTTCGGGTTTTCCGACCCGACAAGAGACCCAGTACTTC. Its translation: CASSESSGFPTRQETQYF.

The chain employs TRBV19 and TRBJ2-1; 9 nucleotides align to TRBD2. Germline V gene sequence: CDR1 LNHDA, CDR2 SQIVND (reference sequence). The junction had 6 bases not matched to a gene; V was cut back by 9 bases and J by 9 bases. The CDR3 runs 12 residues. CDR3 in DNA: TGTGCCAGATTAGCGGGAGCTGGTGAGCAGTTCTTC. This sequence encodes CARLAGAGEQFF.

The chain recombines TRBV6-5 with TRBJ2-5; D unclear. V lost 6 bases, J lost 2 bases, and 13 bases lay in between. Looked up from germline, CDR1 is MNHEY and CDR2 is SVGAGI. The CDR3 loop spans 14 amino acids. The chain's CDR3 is CASRAEQSQETQYF. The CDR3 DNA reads TGTGCCAGCAGGGCCGAACAGTCACAAGAGACCCAGTACTTC.

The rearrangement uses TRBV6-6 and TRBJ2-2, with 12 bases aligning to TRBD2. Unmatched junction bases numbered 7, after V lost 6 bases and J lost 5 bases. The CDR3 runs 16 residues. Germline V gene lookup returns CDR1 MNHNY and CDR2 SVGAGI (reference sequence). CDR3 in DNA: TGTGCCAGCAGCACGACTAGCGGGAGAGGAACCGGGGAGCTGTTTTTT. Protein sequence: CASSTTSGRGTGELFF.

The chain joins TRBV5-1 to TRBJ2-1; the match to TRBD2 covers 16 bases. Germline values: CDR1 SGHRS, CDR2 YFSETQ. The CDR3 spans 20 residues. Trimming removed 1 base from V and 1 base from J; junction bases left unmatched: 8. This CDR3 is CASSLSGTSGRAGSYNEQFF. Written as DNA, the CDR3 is TGCGCCAGCAGCTTGTCCGGGACTAGCGGGAGGGCCGGGTCCTACAATGAGCAGTTCTTC.

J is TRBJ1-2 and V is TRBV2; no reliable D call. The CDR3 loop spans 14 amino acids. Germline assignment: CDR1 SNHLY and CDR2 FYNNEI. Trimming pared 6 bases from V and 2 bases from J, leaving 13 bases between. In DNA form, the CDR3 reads TGTGCCAGCAGCAACGGGAGGTCGAACTATGGCTACACCTTC. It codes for CASSNGRSNYGYTF.

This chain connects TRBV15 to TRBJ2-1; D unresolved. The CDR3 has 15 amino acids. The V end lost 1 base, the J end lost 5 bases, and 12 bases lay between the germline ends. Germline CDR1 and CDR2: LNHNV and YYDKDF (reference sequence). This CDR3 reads CATSRGDLRHNEQFF. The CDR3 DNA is TGTGCCACCAGCAGAGGCGACCTACGCCACAATGAGCAGTTCTTC.

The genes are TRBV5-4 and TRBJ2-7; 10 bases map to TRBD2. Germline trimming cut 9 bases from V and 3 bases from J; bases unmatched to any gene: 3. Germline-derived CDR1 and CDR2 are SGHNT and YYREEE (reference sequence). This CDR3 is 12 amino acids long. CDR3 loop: CATEREGYEQYF. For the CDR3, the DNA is TGTGCCACAGAGCGGGAGGGCTACGAGCAGTACTTC.

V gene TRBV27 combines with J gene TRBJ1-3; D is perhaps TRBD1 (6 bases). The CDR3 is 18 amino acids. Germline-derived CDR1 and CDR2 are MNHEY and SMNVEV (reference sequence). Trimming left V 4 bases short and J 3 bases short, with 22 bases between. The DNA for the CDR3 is TGTGCCAGCAGTTCGTTACGGGACATCGGAAAGATTGGAAACACCATATATTTT. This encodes CASSSLRDIGKIGNTIYF.

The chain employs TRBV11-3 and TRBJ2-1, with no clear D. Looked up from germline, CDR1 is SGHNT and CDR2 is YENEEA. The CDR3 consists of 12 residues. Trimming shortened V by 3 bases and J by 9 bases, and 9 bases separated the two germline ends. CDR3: CASSLSVVEQFF. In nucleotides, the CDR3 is TGTGCCAGCAGCTTGAGCGTCGTTGAGCAGTTCTTC.

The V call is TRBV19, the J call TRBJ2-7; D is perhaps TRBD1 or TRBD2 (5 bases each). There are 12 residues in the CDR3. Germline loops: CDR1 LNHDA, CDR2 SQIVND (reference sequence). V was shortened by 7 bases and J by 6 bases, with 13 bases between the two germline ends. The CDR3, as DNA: TGTGCCAGTAAAGGGACGAGGGGCGAGCAGTACTTC. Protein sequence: CASKGTRGEQYF. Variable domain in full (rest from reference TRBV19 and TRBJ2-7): DGGITQSPKYLFRKEGQNVTLSCEQNLNHDAMYWYRQDPGQGLRLIYYSQIVNDFQKGDIAEGYSVSREKKESFPLTVTSAQKNPTAFYLCASKGTRGEQYFGPGTRLTVT.

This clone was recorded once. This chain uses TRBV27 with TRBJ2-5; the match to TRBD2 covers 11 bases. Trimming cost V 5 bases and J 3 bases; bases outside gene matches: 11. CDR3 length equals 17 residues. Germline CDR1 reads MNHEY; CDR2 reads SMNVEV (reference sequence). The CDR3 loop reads CASSQKRLAGTKETQYF. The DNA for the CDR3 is TGTGCCAGCAGTCAGAAGAGACTAGCGGGGACGAAAGAGACCCAGTACTTC.

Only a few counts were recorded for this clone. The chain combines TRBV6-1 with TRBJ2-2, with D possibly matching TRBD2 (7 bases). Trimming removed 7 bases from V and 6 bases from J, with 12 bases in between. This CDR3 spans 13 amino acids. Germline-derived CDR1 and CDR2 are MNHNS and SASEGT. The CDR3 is CASKREGAGELFF. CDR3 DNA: TGTGCCAGCAAGAGGGAGGGGGCCGGGGAGCTGTTTTTT.

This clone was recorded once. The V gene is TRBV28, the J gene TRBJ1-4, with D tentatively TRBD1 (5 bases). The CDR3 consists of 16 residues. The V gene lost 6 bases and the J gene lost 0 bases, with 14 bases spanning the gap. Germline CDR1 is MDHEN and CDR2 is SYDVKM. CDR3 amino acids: CASSRRTGATNEKLFF. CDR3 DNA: TGTGCCAGCAGCCGCCGTACGGGGGCAACTAATGAAAAACTGTTTTTT.

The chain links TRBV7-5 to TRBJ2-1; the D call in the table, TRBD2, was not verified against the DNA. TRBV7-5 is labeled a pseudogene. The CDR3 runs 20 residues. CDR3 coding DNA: TGTGCCAGAAGCTTAGTCCCGTGGTATAGGACTAGCGGGAGTTGGTGCGAGCAGTTCTTC. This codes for CARSLVPWYRTSGSWCEQFF.

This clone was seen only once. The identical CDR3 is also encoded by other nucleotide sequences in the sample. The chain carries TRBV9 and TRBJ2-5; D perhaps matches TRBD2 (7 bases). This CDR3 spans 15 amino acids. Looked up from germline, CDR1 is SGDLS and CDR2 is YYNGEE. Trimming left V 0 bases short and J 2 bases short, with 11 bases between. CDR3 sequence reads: CASSVAAGAQETQYF. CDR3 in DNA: TGTGCCAGCAGCGTAGCTGCGGGGGCGCAAGAGACCCAGTACTTC.